The 11 T cell receptor beta chains below all came from one sample that was sequenced in a study of cytomegalovirus exposure and HLA in healthy donors (dated 2017 in TCRdb). The library was made by the immunoSEQ multiplex PCR assay. The clones in this table, taken by TCRdb from immuneACCESS, are in-frame only. Not every clone is retained; where verified, under half of the shortfall comes from an unresolved V gene, and the cause of the rest is unknown. The sample has roughly 75,000 clones on record, around 94% of them singletons. The ten top clones hold approximately 3.5% of the sample. The specimen sequenced was PBMCs. The origin of the receptors is a woman younger than 35 in good health and CMV-seropositive.

This chain joins TRBV29-1 and TRBJ2-1; 8 nucleotides match TRBD1. This CDR3 is 14 amino acids long. J gave up 5 bases and V 5 bases, and 8 bases lay outside the gene matches. Germline CDR1 reads SQVTM; CDR2 reads ANQGSEA. CDR3 loop: CSVRRTGWDNEQFF. Written as DNA, the CDR3 is TGCAGCGTTCGGAGGACAGGGTGGGACAATGAGCAGTTCTTC.

The CDR3 region has the DNA TGTGCCAGCAGCTTAGGCGGGGGGGACTCCTACGAGCAGTACTTC. Amino acids: CASSLGGGDSYEQYF. The rearrangement joins TRBV7-2 to TRBJ2-7; 9 nucleotides line up with TRBD2. The CDR3 runs 15 residues. Germline trimming cut 1 base from V and 0 bases from J; bases unmatched to any gene: 1. Looked up from germline, CDR1 is SGHTA and CDR2 is FQGNSA.

The J gene is TRBJ2-3, the V gene TRBV14; D might be TRBD1 (5 bases). Trimming took off 4 bases at V and 2 bases at J, with 10 bases between the two ends. The CDR3 has 14 residues. The germline CDR1 and CDR2 sequences are SGHDN and FVKESK. The CDR3 loop reads CASSLDRNTDTQYF. The CDR3 DNA is TGTGCCAGCAGCCTAGACAGAAACACAGATACGCAGTATTTT.

The J gene is TRBJ1-3, the V gene TRBV7-9, with D unclear. This CDR3 comprises 14 residues. Germline assignment: CDR1 SEHNR and CDR2 FQNEAQ (reference sequence). The V end lost 1 base, the J end lost 4 bases, and 8 bases lay between the germline ends. The CDR3 protein is CASSLGQKGNTIYF. DNA of the CDR3: TGTGCCAGCAGCTTAGGGCAGAAAGGAAACACCATATATTTT.

The rearrangement links TRBV15 to TRBJ1-1; 12 bases fit TRBD1. J gave up 10 bases and V 0 bases, and 6 bases lay outside the gene matches. The V gene's germline CDR1 is LNHNV and CDR2 YYDKDF (reference sequence). The CDR3 is 15 residues long. The CDR3 DNA is TGTGCCACCAGCAGAGATGGGACAGGGGGCTTTAGAGCTTTCTTT. Its translation: CATSRDGTGGFRAFF.

This sequence joins TRBV28 and TRBJ1-5, with unresolved D. With 7 bases removed from V and 0 bases from J, the gap between germline ends came to 10 bases. Looked up from germline, CDR1 is MDHEN and CDR2 is SYDVKM. CDR3 size: 14 residues. CDR3 bases: TGTGCCAGCACCCCGTACAGTAGCAATCAGCCCCAGCATTTT. It yields the protein CASTPYSSNQPQHF.

The rearrangement joins TRBV7-8 to TRBJ1-2; TRBD1 matches at 7 bases. In germline, CDR1 is SGHVS, CDR2 FQNEAQ. J lost 7 bases, V lost 1 base, and 12 bases had no gene match. This CDR3 is 16 amino acids long. CDR3 DNA sequence: TGTGCCAGCAGCTTAGAAAAGAGACAGGGCTCCTCTGGCTACACCTTC. Amino acids: CASSLEKRQGSSGYTF.

The CDR3 here is CASSLAGLNNEQYF. CDR3 DNA: TGTGCCAGCAGCTTAGCGGGGCTAAATAACGAGCAGTACTTC. The V and J genes are TRBV7-2 and TRBJ2-7; tentative D call: TRBD1 (5 bases). Germline CDR1 reads SGHTA; CDR2 reads FQGNSA. The CDR3 consists of 14 residues. V was clipped by 0 bases and J by 5 bases, with 11 bases between them. Full variable domain (remainder filled in from reference TRBV7-2 and TRBJ2-7): GAGVSQSPSNKVTEKGKDVELRCDPISGHTALYWYRQSLGQGLEFLIYFQGNSAPDKSGLPSDRFSAERTGGSVSTLTIQRTQQEDSAVYLCASSLAGLNNEQYFGPGTRLTVT.

This chain connects TRBV2 to TRBJ1-1; 8 positions agree with TRBD1. The CDR3 contains 16 residues. V lost 5 bases to trimming and J lost 3 bases; unmatched junction nucleotides: 11. Germline lookup yields CDR1 SNHLY and CDR2 FYNNEI. This CDR3 is CASSFRQGSADTEAFF. The CDR3 DNA sequence: TGTGCCAGCAGTTTCCGACAGGGGAGTGCAGACACTGAAGCTTTCTTT.

The chain carries TRBV18 and TRBJ2-7; 10 bases match TRBD2. The CDR3 totals 17 residues. Germline V CDR1 and CDR2: KGHSH, LQKENI. V lost 4 bases to trimming and J lost 4 bases; unmatched junction nucleotides: 13. In nucleotides, the CDR3 is TGTGCCAGCTCACTAAGACCGGGACTAGCGTTTGTATACGAGCAGTACTTC. Its translation: CASSLRPGLAFVYEQYF. The full variable domain, with the rest looked up from reference TRBV18 and TRBJ2-7, is NAGVMQNPRHLVRRRGQEARLRCSPMKGHSHVYWYRQLPEEGLKFMVYLQKENIIDESGMPKERFSAEFPKEGPSILRIQQVVRGDSAAYFCASSLRPGLAFVYEQYFGPGTRLTVT.

The chain is built from TRBV5-5 and TRBJ1-4; weak D call: TRBD1 (5 bases). CDR1 and CDR2 (germline): SGHKS, YYEKEE (reference sequence). V was trimmed by 2 bases and J by 4 bases, leaving 9 bases between them. This CDR3 region has 14 residues. CDR3 loop: CASSLWGNNEKLFF. The CDR3 nucleotides are TGTGCCAGCAGCTTATGGGGCAATAATGAAAAACTGTTTTTT.